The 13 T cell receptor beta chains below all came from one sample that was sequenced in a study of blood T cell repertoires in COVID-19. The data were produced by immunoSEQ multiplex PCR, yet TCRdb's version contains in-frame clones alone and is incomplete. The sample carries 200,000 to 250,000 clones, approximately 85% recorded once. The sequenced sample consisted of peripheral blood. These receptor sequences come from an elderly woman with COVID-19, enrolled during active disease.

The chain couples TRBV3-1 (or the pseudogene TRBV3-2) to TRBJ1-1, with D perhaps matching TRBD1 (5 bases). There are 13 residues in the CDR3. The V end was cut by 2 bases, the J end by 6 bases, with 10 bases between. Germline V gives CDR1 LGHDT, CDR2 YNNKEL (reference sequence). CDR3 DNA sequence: TGTGCCAGCAGCCAACACAGGTACTCTGAAGCTTTCTTT. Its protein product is CASSQHRYSEAFF.

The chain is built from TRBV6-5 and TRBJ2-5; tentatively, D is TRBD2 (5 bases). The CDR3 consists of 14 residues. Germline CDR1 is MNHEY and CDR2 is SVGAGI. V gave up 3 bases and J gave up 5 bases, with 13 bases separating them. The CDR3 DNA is TGTGCCAGCAGTTATTCGGGAAGTCGGGAGACCCAGTACTTC. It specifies CASSYSGSRETQYF.

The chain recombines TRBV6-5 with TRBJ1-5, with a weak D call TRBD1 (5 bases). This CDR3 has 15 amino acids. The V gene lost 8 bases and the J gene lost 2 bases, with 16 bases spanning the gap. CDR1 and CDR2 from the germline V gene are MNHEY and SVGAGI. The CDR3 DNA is TGTGCCAGCGGTTTGACCGACAGAGGCAATCAGCCCCAGCATTTT. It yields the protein CASGLTDRGNQPQHF.

The CDR3 is CASSQVRSGYTF. In DNA form, the CDR3 reads TGTGCCAGCAGCCAAGTTCGCAGTGGCTACACCTTC. The chain joins TRBV3-1 (or the pseudogene TRBV3-2) to TRBJ1-2, with no clear D. V lost 1 base to trimming and J lost 7 bases, with 7 bases between them. The CDR3 contains 12 residues. CDR1 is LGHDT and CDR2 is YNNKEL in the germline V gene (reference sequence).

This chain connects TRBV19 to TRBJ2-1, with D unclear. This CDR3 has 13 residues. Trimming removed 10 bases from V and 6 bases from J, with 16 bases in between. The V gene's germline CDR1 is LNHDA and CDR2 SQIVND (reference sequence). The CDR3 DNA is TGTGCCACCTCCCTTTCGCGGAGCAATGAGCAGTTCTTC. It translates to CATSLSRSNEQFF.

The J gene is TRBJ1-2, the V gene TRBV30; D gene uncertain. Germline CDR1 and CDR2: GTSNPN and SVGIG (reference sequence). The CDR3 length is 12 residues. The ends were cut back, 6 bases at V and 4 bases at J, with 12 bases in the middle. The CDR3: CACTETPYGYTF. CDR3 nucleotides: TGTGCCTGCACAGAGACACCCTATGGCTACACCTTC.

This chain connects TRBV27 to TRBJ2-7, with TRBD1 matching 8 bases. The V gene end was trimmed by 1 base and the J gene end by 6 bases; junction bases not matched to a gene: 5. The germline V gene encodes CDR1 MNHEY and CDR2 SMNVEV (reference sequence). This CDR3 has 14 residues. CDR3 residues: CASSLYTGGGEQYF. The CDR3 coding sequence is TGTGCCAGCAGTTTATACACAGGGGGTGGCGAGCAGTACTTC.

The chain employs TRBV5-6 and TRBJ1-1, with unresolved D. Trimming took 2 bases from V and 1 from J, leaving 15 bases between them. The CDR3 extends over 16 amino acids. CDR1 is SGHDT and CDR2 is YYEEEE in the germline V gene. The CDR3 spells CASSFRHRGSNTEAFF. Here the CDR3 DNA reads TGTGCCAGCAGCTTCCGGCATCGCGGTTCGAACACTGAAGCTTTCTTT.

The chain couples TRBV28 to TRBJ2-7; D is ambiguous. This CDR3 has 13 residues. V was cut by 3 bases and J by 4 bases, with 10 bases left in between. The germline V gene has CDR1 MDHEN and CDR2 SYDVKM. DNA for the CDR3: TGTGCCAGCAGTTTTGAAGCCTGGTACGAGCAGTACTTC. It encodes CASSFEAWYEQYF.

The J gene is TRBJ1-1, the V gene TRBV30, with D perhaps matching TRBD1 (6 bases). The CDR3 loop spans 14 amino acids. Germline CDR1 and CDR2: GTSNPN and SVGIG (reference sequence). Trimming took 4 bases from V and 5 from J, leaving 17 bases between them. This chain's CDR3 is CAWKERGQVTEAFF. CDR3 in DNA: TGTGCCTGGAAGGAGAGGGGACAAGTGACTGAAGCTTTCTTT.

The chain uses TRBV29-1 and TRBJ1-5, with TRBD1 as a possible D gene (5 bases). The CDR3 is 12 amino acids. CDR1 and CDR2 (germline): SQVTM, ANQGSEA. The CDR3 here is CSAGGSNQPQHF. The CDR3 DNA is TGCAGTGCCGGGGGGAGCAATCAGCCCCAGCATTTT. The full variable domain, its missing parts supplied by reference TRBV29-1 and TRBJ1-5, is SAVISQKPSRDICQRGTSLTIQCQVDSQVTMMFWYRQQPGQSLTLIATANQGSEATYESGFVIDKFPISRPNLTFSTLTVSNMSPEDSSIYLCSAGGSNQPQHFGDGTRLSIL.

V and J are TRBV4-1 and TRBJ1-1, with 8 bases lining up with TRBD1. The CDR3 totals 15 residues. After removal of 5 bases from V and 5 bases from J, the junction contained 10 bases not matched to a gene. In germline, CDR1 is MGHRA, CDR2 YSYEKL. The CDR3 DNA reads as TGCGCCAGCAGCTATGACAGGGGCAAAAGGACTGAAGCTTTCTTT. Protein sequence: CASSYDRGKRTEAFF.

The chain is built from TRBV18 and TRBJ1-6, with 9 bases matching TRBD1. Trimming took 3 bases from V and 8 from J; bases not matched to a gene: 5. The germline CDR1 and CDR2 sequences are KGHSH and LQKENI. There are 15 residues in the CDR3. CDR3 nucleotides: TGTGCCAGCTCACCTTCGGACAGGGGTTATTCACCCCTCCACTTT. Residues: CASSPSDRGYSPLHF.